These T cell receptor beta chains were read from a single sample in a study of blood T cells in healthy people across ages. TCRdb ran MiXCR on the 5' RACE reads and lists one entry per CDR3 protein. Among about 1.4 million distinct CDR3 sequences, around 59% were seen once, and the ten largest hold roughly 6.3%. Specimen: blood. The origin of the receptors is a man aged 18 to 30 in good health. Each CDR3 is given with its conserved first and last residue. The order of the fields is D gene, V gene, clone size, J gene, CDR3 protein, CDR3 DNA. The D gene is left open where the match is weak. Expanded clones are given a class, and other clones once, few, many or no size at all.

>NA|TRBV29-1|NA|TRBJ2-5
CSVEDSVAATQETQYF
TGCAGCGTTGAAGATTCGGTAGCGGCGACTCAAGAGACCCAGTACTTC
>NA|TRBV7-2|NA|TRBJ2-7
CASSPLGESYEQYF
TGTGCCAGCAGCCCCCTGGGTGAGTCCTACGAGCAGTACTTC
>NA|TRBV7-8|few|TRBJ2-5
CASSLGATRLSQETQYF
TGTGCCAGCAGCTTAGGTGCTACGAGACTAAGCCAAGAGACCCAGTACTTC
>NA|TRBV29-1|few|TRBJ2-5
CSVEPPVTQYF
TGCAGCGTTGAACCACCGGTGACCCAGTACTTC
>NA|TRBV6-1|NA|TRBJ1-1
CASSAWLAADSVSEAFF
TGTGCCAGCAGTGCGTGGTTGGCCGCGGATTCTGTATCTGAAGCTTTCTTT
>NA|TRBV20-1|NA|TRBJ2-7
CSARDFGTGTYEQYF
TGCAGTGCTAGAGATTTCGGGACTGGTACCTACGAGCAGTACTTC
>NA|TRBV9|NA|TRBJ2-2
CASSADLFWNTGELFF
TGTGCCAGCAGCGCTGACTTATTTTGGAACACCGGGGAGCTGTTTTTT
>TRBD1|TRBV3-1|NA|TRBJ2-2
CASSQGTGSTGELFF
TGTGCCAGCAGCCAGGGGACAGGGAGCACCGGGGAGCTGTTTTTT
>NA|TRBV5-1|few|TRBJ1-2
CASSLADETGYTF
TGCGCCAGCAGCTTGGCCGACGAGACTGGCTACACCTTC
>TRBD1|TRBV9|NA|TRBJ1-1
CASSARGIGQVNTEAFF
TGTGCCAGCAGCGCGCGCGGTATAGGACAGGTGAACACTGAAGCTTTCTTT
>TRBD1|TRBV28|few|TRBJ2-5
CASSPPGQGRQETQYF
TGTGCCAGCAGTCCACCGGGACAGGGCCGACAAGAGACCCAGTACTTC
>NA|TRBV7-2|NA|TRBJ1-4
CASGVRIGEKLFF
TGTGCCAGCGGAGTCCGGATCGGGGAAAAACTGTTTTTT
>NA|TRBV11-3|NA|TRBJ2-5
CASSWAGPQETQYF
TGTGCCAGCAGCTGGGCAGGGCCTCAAGAGACCCAGTACTTC
>NA|TRBV29-1|few|TRBJ2-3
CSVVPRDGDTQYF
TGCAGCGTTGTACCTAGGGACGGGGATACGCAGTATTTT
>NA|TRBV5-1|few|TRBJ2-1
CASSGDLGTSYNEQFF
TGCGCCAGCAGCGGGGATTTGGGAACCTCCTACAATGAGCAGTTCTTC
>NA|TRBV12-3/TRBV12-4|once|TRBJ2-4
CASSPSDIQYF
TGTGCCAGCAGCCCCTCGGACATTCAGTACTTC
>NA|TRBV7-9|few|TRBJ1-2
CASSLSYYGYTF
TGTGCCAGCAGCTTAAGTTACTATGGCTACACCTTC
>NA|TRBV6-1|NA|TRBJ2-7
CASSDLPGPVYEQYF
TGTGCCAGCAGTGACCTTCCGGGACCTGTCTACGAGCAGTACTTC
>NA|TRBV27|NA|TRBJ2-7
CASRIGQMGNYEQYF
TGTGCCAGCAGAATAGGACAGATGGGAAACTACGAGCAGTACTTC
>TRBD1|TRBV9|NA|TRBJ2-3
CASSPSGTGVTDTQYF
TGTGCCAGCAGCCCGTCCGGGACAGGGGTAACAGATACGCAGTATTTT
>TRBD2|TRBV4-3|NA|TRBJ2-5
CASSQGLAGPGETQYF
TGCGCCAGCAGCCAAGGGTTAGCGGGACCGGGGGAGACCCAGTACTTC
>NA|TRBV4-1|NA|TRBJ2-2
CASSPRDGRNTGELFF
TGCGCCAGCAGCCCCCGGGACGGCCGGAACACCGGGGAGCTGTTTTTT
>NA|TRBV20-1|NA|TRBJ2-1
CSASRGGTNEQFF
TGCAGTGCTAGTAGAGGGGGAACGAATGAGCAGTTCTTC
>NA|TRBV5-1|NA|TRBJ1-2
CASSNRDTNYGYTF
TGCGCCAGCAGCAACCGGGACACCAACTATGGCTACACCTTC
>NA|TRBV3-1|NA|TRBJ2-3
CASSPQPGLGSQYF
TGTGCCAGCAGCCCCCAACCGGGTCTAGGGTCGCAGTATTTT
>TRBD1|TRBV30|NA|TRBJ2-5
CACTRDRGMDRQETQYF
TGTGCCTGTACCCGGGACAGGGGAATGGACCGGCAAGAGACCCAGTACTTC
>TRBD1|TRBV6-6|NA|TRBJ2-1
CASSGDRGRINEQFF
TGTGCCAGCAGTGGGGACAGGGGGCGCATCAATGAGCAGTTCTTC
>NA|TRBV6-2/TRBV6-3|NA|TRBJ2-7
CASSSLQGGEYF
TGTGCCAGCAGTTCCCTACAGGGCGGGGAGTACTTC
>NA|TRBV12-3/TRBV12-4|few|TRBJ2-6
CASSQRGFGANVLTF
TGTGCCAGCAGCCAAAGGGGCTTTGGGGCCAACGTCCTGACTTTC
>NA|TRBV24-1|NA|TRBJ2-3
CATSALRGADTQYF
TGTGCCACCAGTGCCCTAAGGGGTGCGGATACGCAGTATTTT
>NA|TRBV7-2|NA|TRBJ2-7
CASSLALAVSYEQYF
TGTGCCAGCAGCTTAGCGCTAGCCGTGTCCTACGAGCAGTACTTC
>TRBD1|TRBV6-5|NA|TRBJ2-5
CASSTLDRVETQYF
TGTGCCAGCAGTACCCTGGACAGGGTGGAGACCCAGTACTTC
>NA|TRBV24-1|NA|TRBJ2-1
CATSESGLGEQFF
TGTGCCACCAGTGAGAGCGGTCTGGGGGAGCAGTTCTTC
>NA|TRBV10-1|NA|TRBJ1-6
CASSEAQGTAPLHF
TGCGCCAGCAGTGAGGCCCAGGGTACGGCACCCCTCCACTTT
>NA|TRBV12-3/TRBV12-4|NA|TRBJ2-5
CASSLIGGALLETQYF
TGTGCCAGCAGTTTAATCGGAGGCGCGTTGTTGGAGACCCAGTACTTC
>TRBD1|TRBV20-1|NA|TRBJ2-4
CSATKPGQRIQYF
TGCAGTGCTACAAAACCGGGACAGCGGATTCAGTACTTC
>NA|TRBV2|NA|TRBJ2-2
CASSMDTNTGELFF
TGTGCCAGCAGTATGGACACGAACACCGGGGAGCTGTTTTTT
>NA|TRBV12-3/TRBV12-4|NA|TRBJ1-6
CASSSNPGPSPNSPLHF
TGTGCCAGCAGTTCAAACCCGGGACCGTCCCCTAATTCACCCCTCCACTTT
>TRBD1|TRBV28|few|TRBJ1-2
CASRRQGFDYGYTF
TGTGCCAGCAGACGACAGGGCTTCGACTATGGCTACACCTTC
>NA|TRBV10-2|few|TRBJ2-3
CASSETLAGTTDTQYF
TGCGCCAGCAGTGAGACCCTTGCGGGGACCACAGATACGCAGTATTTT
>NA|TRBV20-1|NA|TRBJ2-1
CSARVGARNEQFF
TGCAGTGCTAGAGTGGGAGCAAGAAATGAGCAGTTCTTC
>NA|TRBV12-3/TRBV12-4|NA|TRBJ2-1
CASSLVLGVNEQFF
TGTGCCAGCAGTTTAGTGCTAGGGGTAAATGAGCAGTTCTTC
>NA|TRBV5-1|NA|TRBJ2-1
CASDLGMVGDNEQFF
TGCGCCAGCGATCTAGGAATGGTGGGGGACAATGAGCAGTTCTTC
>NA|TRBV25-1|NA|TRBJ2-1
CASSPSNVGEQFF
TGTGCCAGCAGTCCATCCAACGTCGGGGAGCAGTTCTTC
>NA|TRBV28|NA|TRBJ1-2
CASSPPAGFDYGYTF
TGTGCCAGCAGCCCTCCGGCAGGTTTTGACTATGGCTACACCTTC
>TRBD2|TRBV3-1|NA|TRBJ2-3
CASSQGTSGFTQYF
TGTGCCAGCAGCCAAGGGACTAGCGGGTTTACGCAGTATTTT
>NA|TRBV6-1|NA|TRBJ2-3
CASSDRGTDTQYF
TGTGCCAGCAGTGATAGGGGCACAGATACGCAGTATTTT
>TRBD2|TRBV28|NA|TRBJ2-7
CASDSGVGPHEQYF
TGTGCCAGCGACAGCGGGGTGGGCCCCCACGAGCAGTACTTC
>NA|TRBV4-1|few|TRBJ1-1
CASSLPGSNTEAFF
TGCGCCAGCAGCCTCCCGGGCAGCAACACTGAAGCTTTCTTT
>TRBD2|TRBV5-1|NA|TRBJ2-3
CASSFSRLAGGSTDTQYF
TGCGCCAGCAGCTTCTCGAGACTAGCGGGAGGGAGCACAGATACGCAGTATTTT
>NA|TRBV29-1|NA|TRBJ2-2
CSVEPRGRAGELFF
TGCAGCGTTGAACCCCGGGGACGGGCCGGGGAGCTGTTTTTT
>NA|TRBV20-1|NA|TRBJ2-1
CSAKIDNEQFF
TGCAGTGCTAAGATCGACAATGAGCAGTTCTTC
>TRBD2|TRBV11-2|once|TRBJ2-3
CASSRLAGVKDTQYF
TGTGCCAGCAGCCGACTAGCGGGGGTGAAAGATACGCAGTATTTT
>TRBD1|TRBV2|few|TRBJ2-7
CASSEADRATYEQYF
TGTGCCAGCAGTGAAGCGGACAGGGCCACCTACGAGCAGTACTTC
>NA|TRBV7-9|NA|TRBJ2-3
CASSLEEGGGTDTQYF
TGTGCCAGCAGCTTAGAGGAGGGGGGCGGCACAGATACGCAGTATTTT